A selection of T cell receptor beta chains follows, all from one sample in a study of cytomegalovirus exposure and HLA in healthy donors. Generated by immunoSEQ multiplex PCR, the TCRdb table keeps only in-frame clones and is missing some. The sample carries over 150,000 clones, about 80% recorded once. The sequenced sample was PBMCs. Receptor source: a woman aged 50 to 65 in good health and CMV-seronegative. The CDR3 runs from the conserved cysteine through the conserved F or W. Fields, in order: clone size, D gene, J gene, V gene, CDR3 protein, CDR3 DNA. A D gene is named only where the DNA matches it firmly. Only some rows state a clone size, as once, few, many or a class for expanded clones.

abundance: NA
d_gene: NA
j_gene: TRBJ1-3
v_gene: TRBV19
CDR3aa: CASRTAHSSGNTIYF
CDR3nt: TGTGCCAGTAGGACAGCCCATTCCTCTGGAAACACCATATATTTT

abundance: NA
d_gene: NA
j_gene: TRBJ2-1
v_gene: TRBV4-1
CDR3aa: CASSQGSGPPYNEQFF
CDR3nt: TGCGCCAGCAGCCAAGGTTCAGGTCCTCCTTACAATGAGCAGTTCTTC

abundance: NA
d_gene: TRBD1
j_gene: TRBJ2-1
v_gene: TRBV7-2
CDR3aa: CASSVTGGSYNEQFF
CDR3nt: TGTGCCAGCAGCGTAACAGGGGGCTCCTACAATGAGCAGTTCTTC

abundance: NA
d_gene: NA
j_gene: TRBJ2-2
v_gene: TRBV9
CDR3aa: CASTLDQWSGELFF
CDR3nt: TGTGCCAGCACGCTAGACCAGTGGTCCGGGGAGCTGTTTTTT

abundance: NA
d_gene: NA
j_gene: TRBJ2-6
v_gene: TRBV4-2
CDR3aa: CASSQEPNLGANVLTF
CDR3nt: TGTGCCAGCAGCCAAGAACCTAACTTAGGGGCCAACGTCCTGACTTTC

abundance: NA
d_gene: TRBD1
j_gene: TRBJ2-7
v_gene: TRBV7-2
CDR3aa: CASSSTGGWYEQYF
CDR3nt: TGTGCCAGCAGCTCCACAGGGGGCTGGTACGAGCAGTACTTC

abundance: NA
d_gene: TRBD1
j_gene: TRBJ1-6
v_gene: TRBV19
CDR3aa: CASSMGQNNSPLHF
CDR3nt: TGTGCCAGTAGTATGGGACAGAATAATTCACCCCTCCACTTT

abundance: NA
d_gene: TRBD1
j_gene: TRBJ1-5
v_gene: TRBV2
CDR3aa: CASSSGTGKINQPQHF
CDR3nt: TGTGCCAGCAGTTCCGGGACAGGGAAGATTAATCAGCCCCAGCATTTT

abundance: few
d_gene: NA
j_gene: TRBJ1-6
v_gene: TRBV7-2
CDR3aa: CATKLGQGDSPLHF
CDR3nt: TGTGCCACGAAGCTTGGACAAGGGGATTCACCCCTCCACTTT

abundance: NA
d_gene: NA
j_gene: TRBJ1-5
v_gene: TRBV7-8
CDR3aa: CASSWGRGSQPQHF
CDR3nt: TGTGCCAGCAGCTGGGGCAGGGGATCTCAGCCCCAGCATTTT

abundance: medium-sized
d_gene: NA
j_gene: TRBJ1-2
v_gene: TRBV5-6
CDR3aa: CASSLDLGEGYGYTF
CDR3nt: TGTGCCAGCAGCTTGGACTTAGGGGAAGGCTATGGCTACACCTTC

abundance: NA
d_gene: NA
j_gene: TRBJ1-2
v_gene: TRBV28
CDR3aa: CASSWSGTNYGYTF
CDR3nt: TGTGCCAGCAGTTGGTCAGGAACTAACTATGGCTACACCTTC

abundance: NA
d_gene: TRBD2
j_gene: TRBJ2-1
v_gene: TRBV19
CDR3aa: CASSLQLAGFYNEQFF
CDR3nt: TGTGCCAGTAGTCTTCAGCTAGCGGGTTTCTACAATGAGCAGTTCTTC

abundance: NA
d_gene: TRBD1
j_gene: TRBJ2-1
v_gene: TRBV7-9
CDR3aa: CASSLRDRVLF
CDR3nt: TGTGCCAGCAGCCTCCGGGACAGGGTCCTCTTC

abundance: NA
d_gene: NA
j_gene: TRBJ2-2
v_gene: TRBV14
CDR3aa: CASSQDPGHNTGELFF
CDR3nt: TGTGCCAGCAGCCAAGATCCGGGACACAACACCGGGGAGCTGTTTTTT

abundance: NA
d_gene: NA
j_gene: TRBJ1-1
v_gene: TRBV2
CDR3aa: CASSIMGQNTEAFF
CDR3nt: TGTGCCAGCAGTATCATGGGACAGAACACTGAAGCTTTCTTT

abundance: NA
d_gene: NA
j_gene: TRBJ1-2
v_gene: TRBV9
CDR3aa: CASSVQGLNYGYTF
CDR3nt: TGTGCCAGCAGCGTACAGGGACTTAACTATGGCTACACCTTC

abundance: few
d_gene: TRBD1
j_gene: TRBJ2-7
v_gene: TRBV2
CDR3aa: CASSGRVTGANSYEQYF
CDR3nt: TGTGCCAGCAGCGGCCGAGTTACAGGGGCTAACTCCTACGAGCAGTACTTC

abundance: NA
d_gene: TRBD1
j_gene: TRBJ1-1
v_gene: TRBV6-5
CDR3aa: CASSLTGVTEAFF
CDR3nt: TGTGCCAGCAGTCTAACAGGGGTCACTGAAGCTTTCTTT

abundance: NA
d_gene: NA
j_gene: TRBJ2-3
v_gene: TRBV7-9
CDR3aa: CASSASGADTQYF
CDR3nt: TGTGCCAGCAGCGCTAGTGGTGCAGATACGCAGTATTTT

abundance: NA
d_gene: TRBD1
j_gene: TRBJ1-1
v_gene: TRBV10-1
CDR3aa: CASSKKDRDGLNTEAFF
CDR3nt: TGCGCCAGCAGTAAGAAGGACAGGGACGGATTGAACACTGAAGCTTTCTTT

abundance: few
d_gene: TRBD1
j_gene: TRBJ2-1
v_gene: TRBV27
CDR3aa: CASSYDRGLGNEQFF
CDR3nt: TGTGCCAGCAGCTATGACAGGGGCTTGGGCAATGAGCAGTTCTTC

abundance: NA
d_gene: NA
j_gene: TRBJ2-7
v_gene: TRBV2
CDR3aa: CASSSFYEQYF
CDR3nt: TGTGCCAGCAGTTCCTTCTACGAGCAGTACTTC

abundance: once
d_gene: NA
j_gene: TRBJ2-1
v_gene: TRBV28
CDR3aa: CASTDRSSYNEQFF
CDR3nt: TGTGCCAGCACCGACAGATCCTCCTACAATGAGCAGTTCTTC

abundance: few
d_gene: NA
j_gene: TRBJ1-1
v_gene: TRBV6-5
CDR3aa: CASSYLVGQGKTEAFF
CDR3nt: TGTGCCAGCAGTTACCTCGTGGGGCAGGGTAAGACTGAAGCTTTCTTT

abundance: NA
d_gene: TRBD2
j_gene: TRBJ2-3
v_gene: TRBV10-3
CDR3aa: CATERGGQGDTQYF
CDR3nt: TGTGCCACCGAGCGGGGGGGCCAGGGGGATACGCAGTATTTT

abundance: NA
d_gene: NA
j_gene: TRBJ2-5
v_gene: TRBV5-6
CDR3aa: CASSLAWTARETQYF
CDR3nt: TGTGCCAGCAGCTTGGCTTGGACAGCAAGGGAGACCCAGTACTTC

abundance: NA
d_gene: NA
j_gene: TRBJ1-5
v_gene: TRBV19
CDR3aa: CASAPGGYKSNQPQHF
CDR3nt: TGTGCCAGTGCGCCGGGGGGGTACAAGAGCAATCAGCCCCAGCATTTT

abundance: NA
d_gene: NA
j_gene: TRBJ2-1
v_gene: TRBV5-4
CDR3aa: CASSPRAMQNNEQFF
CDR3nt: TGTGCCAGCAGCCCGCGAGCCATGCAAAACAATGAGCAGTTCTTC

abundance: medium-sized
d_gene: NA
j_gene: TRBJ1-1
v_gene: TRBV21-1
CDR3aa: CASSKAAGRVNTEAFF
CDR3nt: TGTGCCAGCAGCAAAGCGGCAGGGAGGGTGAACACTGAAGCTTTCTTT

abundance: NA
d_gene: TRBD1
j_gene: TRBJ2-7
v_gene: TRBV19
CDR3aa: CASSVSGTGGYEQYF
CDR3nt: TGTGCCAGTAGCGTTTCCGGGACAGGGGGCTACGAGCAGTACTTC

abundance: NA
d_gene: NA
j_gene: TRBJ2-5
v_gene: TRBV29-1
CDR3aa: CSVEGGRGGETQYF
CDR3nt: TGCAGCGTTGAGGGGGGCAGGGGAGGGGAGACCCAGTACTTC

abundance: NA
d_gene: NA
j_gene: TRBJ1-1
v_gene: TRBV19
CDR3aa: CASSIRGVRGNTEAFF
CDR3nt: TGTGCCAGTAGTATTCGCGGAGTAAGGGGGAACACTGAAGCTTTCTTT

abundance: NA
d_gene: NA
j_gene: TRBJ2-7
v_gene: TRBV4-3
CDR3aa: CASSQESRGPSYEQYF
CDR3nt: TGCGCCAGCAGCCAAGAATCGCGGGGCCCCTCCTACGAGCAGTACTTC

abundance: NA
d_gene: TRBD2
j_gene: TRBJ2-5
v_gene: TRBV30
CDR3aa: CAWSSLLAGLQETQYF
CDR3nt: TGTGCCTGGAGTTCCCTACTAGCGGGGCTACAAGAGACCCAGTACTTC

abundance: NA
d_gene: TRBD2
j_gene: TRBJ2-1
v_gene: TRBV7-3
CDR3aa: CASKTASGSSYNEQFF
CDR3nt: TGTGCCAGCAAAACGGCTAGCGGGAGCTCCTACAATGAGCAGTTCTTC

abundance: few
d_gene: TRBD2
j_gene: TRBJ2-1
v_gene: TRBV5-5
CDR3aa: CASEWRGDSYNEQFF
CDR3nt: TGTGCCAGCGAGTGGCGGGGGGACTCCTACAATGAGCAGTTCTTC

abundance: NA
d_gene: NA
j_gene: TRBJ2-1
v_gene: TRBV6-4
CDR3aa: CASSISTGSYNEQFF
CDR3nt: TGTGCCAGCAGTATTAGCACAGGGAGTTACAATGAGCAGTTCTTC

abundance: NA
d_gene: TRBD1
j_gene: TRBJ1-6
v_gene: TRBV5-6
CDR3aa: CASSHGQGYGPLHF
CDR3nt: TGTGCCAGCAGCCACGGACAGGGTTACGGACCCCTCCACTTT

abundance: NA
d_gene: NA
j_gene: TRBJ1-5
v_gene: TRBV6-5
CDR3aa: CASSRGGRSNQPQHF
CDR3nt: TGTGCCAGCAGCCGGGGGGGCCGAAGCAATCAGCCCCAGCATTTT

abundance: NA
d_gene: NA
j_gene: TRBJ2-7
v_gene: TRBV28
CDR3aa: CASSLLLYEQYF
CDR3nt: TGTGCCAGCAGTTTACTTCTATACGAGCAGTACTTC

abundance: NA
d_gene: NA
j_gene: TRBJ2-1
v_gene: TRBV27
CDR3aa: CASSSQTSFTEQFF
CDR3nt: TGTGCCAGCAGTTCCCAAACTAGTTTCACTGAGCAGTTCTTC

abundance: NA
d_gene: NA
j_gene: TRBJ2-7
v_gene: TRBV28
CDR3aa: CASSLRPGVGYEQYF
CDR3nt: TGTGCCAGCAGTTTACGGCCGGGGGTAGGTTACGAGCAGTACTTC

abundance: few
d_gene: TRBD2
j_gene: TRBJ2-1
v_gene: TRBV11-2
CDR3aa: CASSLVQTSGRNNEQFF
CDR3nt: TGTGCCAGCAGCTTAGTCCAGACTAGCGGGAGGAATAATGAGCAGTTCTTC

abundance: once
d_gene: NA
j_gene: TRBJ1-1
v_gene: TRBV15
CDR3aa: CATRDTVPSRNTEAFF
CDR3nt: TGTGCCACCAGGGACACAGTACCCTCAAGGAACACTGAAGCTTTCTTT

abundance: NA
d_gene: NA
j_gene: TRBJ2-7
v_gene: TRBV10-2
CDR3aa: CASSRDTSPYEQYF
CDR3nt: TGCGCCAGCAGTAGGGACACCTCCCCCTACGAGCAGTACTTC

abundance: NA
d_gene: NA
j_gene: TRBJ2-3
v_gene: TRBV25-1
CDR3aa: CASRRRATGISTDTQYF
CDR3nt: TGTGCCAGCAGGCGAAGGGCGACAGGAATTAGCACAGATACGCAGTATTTT

abundance: NA
d_gene: NA
j_gene: TRBJ1-2
v_gene: TRBV30
CDR3aa: CAWSPSGLFRDDGYTF
CDR3nt: TGTGCCTGGAGTCCCTCTGGTCTTTTTAGAGATGATGGCTACACCTTC

abundance: NA
d_gene: NA
j_gene: TRBJ1-2
v_gene: TRBV4-1
CDR3aa: CASSQEDRPLHGYTF
CDR3nt: TGCGCCAGCAGCCAAGAAGACAGGCCCCTCCATGGCTACACCTTC

abundance: NA
d_gene: NA
j_gene: TRBJ1-1
v_gene: TRBV7-9
CDR3aa: CASSLGAGTEAFF
CDR3nt: TGTGCCAGCAGCTTAGGCGCGGGTACTGAAGCTTTCTTT

abundance: once
d_gene: NA
j_gene: TRBJ2-3
v_gene: TRBV28
CDR3aa: CASSFVAGLQDTQYF
CDR3nt: TGTGCCAGCAGTTTTGTGGCAGGGTTGCAAGATACGCAGTATTTT